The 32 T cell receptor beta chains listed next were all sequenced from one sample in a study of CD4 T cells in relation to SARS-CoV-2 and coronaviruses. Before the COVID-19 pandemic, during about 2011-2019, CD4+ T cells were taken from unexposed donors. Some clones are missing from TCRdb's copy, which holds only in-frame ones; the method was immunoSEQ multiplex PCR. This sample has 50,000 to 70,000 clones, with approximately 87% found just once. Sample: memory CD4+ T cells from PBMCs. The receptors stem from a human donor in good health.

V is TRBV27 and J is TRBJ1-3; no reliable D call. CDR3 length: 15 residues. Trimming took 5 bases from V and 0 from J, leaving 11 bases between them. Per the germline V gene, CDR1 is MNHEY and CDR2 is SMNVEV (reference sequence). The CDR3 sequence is CASSLQDRSGNTIYF. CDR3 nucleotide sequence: TGTGCCAGCAGTCTCCAGGACCGCTCTGGAAACACCATATATTTT.

The CDR3 nucleotides read TGTGCCAGCAGCTTAGGCCGGGCCTTGGGCTACACCTTC. Translated: CASSLGRALGYTF. The chain combines TRBV7-2 with TRBJ1-2; D gene ambiguous. The CDR3 has 13 amino acids. Germline V CDR1 and CDR2: SGHTA, FQGNSA. Deletions cut 1 base from V and 8 bases from J, with 11 bases between. The full variable domain, in which reference TRBV7-2 and TRBJ1-2 provide the parts outside the CDR3, is GAGVSQSPSNKVTEKGKDVELRCDPISGHTALYWYRQSLGQGLEFLIYFQGNSAPDKSGLPSDRFSAERTGGSVSTLTIQRTQQEDSAVYLCASSLGRALGYTFGSGTRLTVV.

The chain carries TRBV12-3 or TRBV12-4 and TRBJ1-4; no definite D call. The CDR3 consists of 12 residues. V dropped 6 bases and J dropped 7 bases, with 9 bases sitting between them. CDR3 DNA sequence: TGTGCCAGCAGCTCGCCTCTTGAAAAACTGTTTTTT. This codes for CASSSPLEKLFF.

The CDR3 sequence is CASSRPGTGVIYGYTF. The CDR3 region has the DNA TGTGCCAGTAGCCGTCCCGGGACAGGAGTGATCTATGGCTACACCTTC. The chain recombines TRBV19 with TRBJ1-2; TRBD1 aligns across 8 bases. Germline CDR1 is LNHDA and CDR2 is SQIVND (reference sequence). The CDR3 runs to 16 residues. V lost 6 bases and J lost 4; bases outside the gene matches: 13.

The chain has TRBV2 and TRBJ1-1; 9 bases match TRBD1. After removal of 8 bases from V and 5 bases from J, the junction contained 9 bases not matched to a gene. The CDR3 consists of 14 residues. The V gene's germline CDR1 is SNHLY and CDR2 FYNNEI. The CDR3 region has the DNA TGTGCCAGCGGCCCGGGGACAGGGCATACTGAAGCTTTCTTT. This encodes CASGPGTGHTEAFF.

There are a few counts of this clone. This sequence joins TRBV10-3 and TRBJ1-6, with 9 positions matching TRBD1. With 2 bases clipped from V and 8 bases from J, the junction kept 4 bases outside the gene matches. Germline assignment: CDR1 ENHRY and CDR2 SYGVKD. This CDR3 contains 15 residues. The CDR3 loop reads CAISEPGQGHSPLHF. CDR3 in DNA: TGTGCCATCAGTGAGCCGGGACAGGGTCATTCACCCCTCCACTTT.

The CDR3 reads CAWSVRGAGGYTF. The CDR3 DNA follows: TGTGCCTGGAGTGTACGGGGGGCCGGGGGCTACACCTTC. The genes are TRBV30 and TRBJ1-2; TRBD1 is a possible D gene (6 bases). The CDR3 covers 13 residues. V gave up 0 bases and J gave up 8 bases, with 13 bases separating them. CDR1 is GTSNPN and CDR2 is SVGIG in the germline V gene (reference sequence).

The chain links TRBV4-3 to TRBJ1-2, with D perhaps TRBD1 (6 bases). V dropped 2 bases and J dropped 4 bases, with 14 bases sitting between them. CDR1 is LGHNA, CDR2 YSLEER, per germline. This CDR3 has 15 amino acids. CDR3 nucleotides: TGCGCCAGCAGCCAATCCAAACAGGGTTCCTATGGCTACACCTTC. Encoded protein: CASSQSKQGSYGYTF.

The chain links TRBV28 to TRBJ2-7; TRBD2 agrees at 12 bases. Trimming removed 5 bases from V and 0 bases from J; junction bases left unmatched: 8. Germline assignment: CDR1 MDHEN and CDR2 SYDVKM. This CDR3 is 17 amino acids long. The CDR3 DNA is TGTGCCAGCAGTCTGTGGACTAGCGGGGCGAGCTCCTACGAGCAGTACTTC. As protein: CASSLWTSGASSYEQYF.

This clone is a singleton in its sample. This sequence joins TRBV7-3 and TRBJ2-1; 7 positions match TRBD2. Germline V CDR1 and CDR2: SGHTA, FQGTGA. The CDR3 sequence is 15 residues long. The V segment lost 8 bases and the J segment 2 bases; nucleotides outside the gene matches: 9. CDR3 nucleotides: TGTGCCAGCTCTAAGCGGGGCGGCACCTACAATGAGCAGTTCTTC. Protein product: CASSKRGGTYNEQFF.

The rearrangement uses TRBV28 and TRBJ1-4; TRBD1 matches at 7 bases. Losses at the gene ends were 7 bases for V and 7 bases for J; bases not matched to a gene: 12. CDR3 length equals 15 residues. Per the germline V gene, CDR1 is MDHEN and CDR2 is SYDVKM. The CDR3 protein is CASTHDRAVSEKLFF. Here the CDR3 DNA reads TGTGCCAGCACCCACGACAGGGCTGTAAGTGAAAAACTGTTTTTT.

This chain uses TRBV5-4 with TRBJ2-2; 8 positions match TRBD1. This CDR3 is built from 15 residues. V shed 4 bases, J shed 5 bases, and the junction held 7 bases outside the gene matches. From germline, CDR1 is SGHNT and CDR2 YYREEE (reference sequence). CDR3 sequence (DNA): TGTGCCAGCAGCGGCAGGGGGCGCGAAACCGGGGAGCTGTTTTTT. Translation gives CASSGRGRETGELFF.

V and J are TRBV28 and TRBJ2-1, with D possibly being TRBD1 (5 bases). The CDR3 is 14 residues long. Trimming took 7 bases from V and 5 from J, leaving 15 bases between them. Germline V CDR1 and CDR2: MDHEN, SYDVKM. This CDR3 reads CASTTPARDNEQFF. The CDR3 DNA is TGTGCCAGCACAACCCCGGCCAGGGACAATGAGCAGTTCTTC.

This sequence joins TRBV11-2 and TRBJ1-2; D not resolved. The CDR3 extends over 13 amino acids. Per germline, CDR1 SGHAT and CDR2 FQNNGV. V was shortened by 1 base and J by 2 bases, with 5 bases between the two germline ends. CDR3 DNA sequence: TGTGCCAGCAGCTTAGGCCAGAACTATGGCTACACCTTC. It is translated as CASSLGQNYGYTF.

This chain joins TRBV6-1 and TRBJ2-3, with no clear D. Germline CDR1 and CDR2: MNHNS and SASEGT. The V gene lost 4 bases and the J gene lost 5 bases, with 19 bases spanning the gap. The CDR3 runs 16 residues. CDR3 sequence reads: CASSVLSPPMVDTQYF. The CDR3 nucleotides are TGTGCCAGCAGTGTTCTGTCACCCCCAATGGTAGATACGCAGTATTTT.

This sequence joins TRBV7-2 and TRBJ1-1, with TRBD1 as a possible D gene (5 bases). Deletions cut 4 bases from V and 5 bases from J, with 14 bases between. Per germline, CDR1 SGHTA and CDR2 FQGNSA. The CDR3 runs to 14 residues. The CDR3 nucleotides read TGTGCCAGCAGCTCCCGGGGCCTTGGTACTGAAGCTTTCTTT. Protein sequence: CASSSRGLGTEAFF.

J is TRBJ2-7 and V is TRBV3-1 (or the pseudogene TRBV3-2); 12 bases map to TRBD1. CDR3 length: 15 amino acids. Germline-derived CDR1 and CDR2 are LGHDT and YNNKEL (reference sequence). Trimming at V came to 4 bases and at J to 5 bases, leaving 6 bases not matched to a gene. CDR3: CASSPRDRGQNEQYF. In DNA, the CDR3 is TGTGCCAGCAGCCCCCGGGACAGGGGGCAGAACGAGCAGTACTTC.

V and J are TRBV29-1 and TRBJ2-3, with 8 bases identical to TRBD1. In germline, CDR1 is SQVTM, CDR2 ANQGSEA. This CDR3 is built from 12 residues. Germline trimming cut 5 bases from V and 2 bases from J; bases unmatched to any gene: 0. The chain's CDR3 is CSVQGATDTQYF. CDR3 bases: TGCAGCGTTCAGGGGGCCACAGATACGCAGTATTTT.

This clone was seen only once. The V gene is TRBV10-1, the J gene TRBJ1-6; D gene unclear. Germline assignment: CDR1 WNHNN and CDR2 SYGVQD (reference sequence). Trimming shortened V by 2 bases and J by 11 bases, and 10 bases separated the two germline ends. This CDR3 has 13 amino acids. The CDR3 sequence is CASSEEISTPLHF. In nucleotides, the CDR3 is TGCGCCAGCAGTGAGGAGATCTCAACACCCCTCCACTTT.

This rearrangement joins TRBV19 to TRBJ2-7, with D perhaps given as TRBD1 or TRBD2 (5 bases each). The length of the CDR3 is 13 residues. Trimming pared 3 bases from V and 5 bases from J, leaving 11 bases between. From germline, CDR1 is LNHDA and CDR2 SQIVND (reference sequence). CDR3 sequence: CASSIGDANEQYF. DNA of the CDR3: TGTGCCAGTAGTATTGGGGACGCCAACGAGCAGTACTTC.

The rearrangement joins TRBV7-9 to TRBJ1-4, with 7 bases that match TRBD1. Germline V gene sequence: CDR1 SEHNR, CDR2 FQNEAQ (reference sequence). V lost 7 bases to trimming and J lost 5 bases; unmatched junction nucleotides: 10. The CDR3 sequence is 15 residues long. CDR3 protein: CASTFPGGTNEKLFF. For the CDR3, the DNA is TGTGCCAGCACCTTCCCAGGGGGGACAAATGAAAAACTGTTTTTT.

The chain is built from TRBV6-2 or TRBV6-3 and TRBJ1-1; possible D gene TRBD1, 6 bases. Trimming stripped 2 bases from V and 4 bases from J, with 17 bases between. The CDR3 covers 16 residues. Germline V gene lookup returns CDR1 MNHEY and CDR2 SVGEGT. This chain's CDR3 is CASSYRTGRQGTEAFF. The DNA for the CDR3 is TGTGCCAGCAGTTACCGCACAGGGCGGCAGGGCACTGAAGCTTTCTTT.

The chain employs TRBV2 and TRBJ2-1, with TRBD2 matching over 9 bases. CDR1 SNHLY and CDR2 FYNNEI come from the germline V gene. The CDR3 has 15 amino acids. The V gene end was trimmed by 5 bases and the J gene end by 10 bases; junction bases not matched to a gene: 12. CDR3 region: CASSSSGGFVAEQFF. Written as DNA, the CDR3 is TGTGCCAGCAGTTCCAGCGGGGGGTTCGTCGCGGAGCAGTTCTTC.

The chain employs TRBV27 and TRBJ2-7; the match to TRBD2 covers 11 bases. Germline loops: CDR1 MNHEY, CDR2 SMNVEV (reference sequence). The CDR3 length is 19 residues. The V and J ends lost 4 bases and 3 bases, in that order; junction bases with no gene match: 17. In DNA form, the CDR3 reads TGTGCCAGCAGTTCTCCCACCGGGACTAGCGGAAATTTAAACTACGAGCAGTACTTC. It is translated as CASSSPTGTSGNLNYEQYF.

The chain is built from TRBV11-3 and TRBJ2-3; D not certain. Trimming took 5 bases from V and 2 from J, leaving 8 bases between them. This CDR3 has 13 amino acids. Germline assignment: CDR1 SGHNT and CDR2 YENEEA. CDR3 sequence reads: CASSARTTDTQYF. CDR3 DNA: TGTGCCAGCAGCGCCAGAACCACAGATACGCAGTATTTT.

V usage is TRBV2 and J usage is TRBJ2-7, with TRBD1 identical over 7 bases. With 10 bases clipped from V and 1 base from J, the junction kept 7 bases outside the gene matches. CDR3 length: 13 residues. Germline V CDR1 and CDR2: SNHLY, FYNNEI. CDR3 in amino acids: CATKGQPSYEQYF. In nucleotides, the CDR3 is TGTGCCACAAAGGGACAGCCGTCCTACGAGCAGTACTTC.

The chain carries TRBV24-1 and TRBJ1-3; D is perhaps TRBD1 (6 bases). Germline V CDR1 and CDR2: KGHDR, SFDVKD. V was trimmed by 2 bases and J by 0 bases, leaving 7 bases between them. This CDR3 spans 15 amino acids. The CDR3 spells CATSDSRGSGNTIYF. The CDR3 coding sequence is TGTGCCACCAGTGATTCCAGGGGCTCTGGAAACACCATATATTTT.

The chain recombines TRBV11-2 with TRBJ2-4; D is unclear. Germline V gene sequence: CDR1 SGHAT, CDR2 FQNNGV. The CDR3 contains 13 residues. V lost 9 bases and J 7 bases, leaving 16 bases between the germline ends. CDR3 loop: CASRSSGYNIQYF. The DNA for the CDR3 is TGTGCCAGTCGATCGAGTGGGTACAACATTCAGTACTTC.

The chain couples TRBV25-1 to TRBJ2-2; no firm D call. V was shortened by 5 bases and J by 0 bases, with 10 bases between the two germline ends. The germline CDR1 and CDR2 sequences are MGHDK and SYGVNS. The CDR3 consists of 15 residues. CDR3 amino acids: CASSNQKANTGELFF. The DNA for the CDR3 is TGTGCCAGCAGTAATCAAAAGGCGAACACCGGGGAGCTGTTTTTT.

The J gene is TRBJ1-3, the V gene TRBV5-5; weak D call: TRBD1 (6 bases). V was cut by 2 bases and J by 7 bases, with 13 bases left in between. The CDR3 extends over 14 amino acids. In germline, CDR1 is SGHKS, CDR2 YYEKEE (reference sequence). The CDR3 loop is CASSFLGAVNTIYF. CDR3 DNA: TGTGCCAGCAGCTTCTTGGGGGCTGTTAACACCATATATTTT.

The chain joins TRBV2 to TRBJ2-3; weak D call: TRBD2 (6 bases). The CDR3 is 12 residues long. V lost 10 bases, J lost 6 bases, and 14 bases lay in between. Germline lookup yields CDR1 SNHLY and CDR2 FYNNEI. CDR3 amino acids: CATGSAGDTQYF. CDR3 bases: TGTGCCACGGGTTCCGCGGGGGATACGCAGTATTTT.

CDR3 bases: TGTGCCAGCAGCTTGGGACTGGGGGCGGACTACGAGCAGTACTTC. It translates to CASSLGLGADYEQYF. The chain has TRBV5-4 and TRBJ2-7, with a weak D call TRBD1 (6 bases). V lost 0 bases and J 3 bases, leaving 13 bases between the germline ends. The CDR3 extends over 15 amino acids. CDR1 and CDR2 from the germline V gene are SGHNT and YYREEE (reference sequence).